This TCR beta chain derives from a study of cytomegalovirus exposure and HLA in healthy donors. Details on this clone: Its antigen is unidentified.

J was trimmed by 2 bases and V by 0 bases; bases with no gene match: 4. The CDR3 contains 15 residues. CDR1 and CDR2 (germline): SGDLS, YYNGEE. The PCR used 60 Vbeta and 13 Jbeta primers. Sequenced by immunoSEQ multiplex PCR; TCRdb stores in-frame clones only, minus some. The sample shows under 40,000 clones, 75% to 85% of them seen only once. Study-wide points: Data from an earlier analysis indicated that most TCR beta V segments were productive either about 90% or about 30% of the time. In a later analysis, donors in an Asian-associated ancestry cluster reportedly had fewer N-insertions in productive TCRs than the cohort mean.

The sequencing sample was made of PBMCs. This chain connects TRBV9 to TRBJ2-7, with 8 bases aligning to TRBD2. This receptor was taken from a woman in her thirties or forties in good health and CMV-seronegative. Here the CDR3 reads CASSVGGGLPYEQYF. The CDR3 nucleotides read TGTGCCAGCAGCGTAGGCGGGGGGCTCCCCTACGAGCAGTACTTC.